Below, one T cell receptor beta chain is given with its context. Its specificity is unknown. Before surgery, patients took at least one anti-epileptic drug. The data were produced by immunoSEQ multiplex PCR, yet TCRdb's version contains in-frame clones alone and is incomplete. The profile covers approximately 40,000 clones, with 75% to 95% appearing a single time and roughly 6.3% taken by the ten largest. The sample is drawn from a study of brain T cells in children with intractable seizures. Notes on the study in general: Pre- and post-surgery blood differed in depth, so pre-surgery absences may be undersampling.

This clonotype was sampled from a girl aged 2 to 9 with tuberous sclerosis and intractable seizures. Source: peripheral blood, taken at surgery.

The DNA for the CDR3 is TGTGCCAGCTCATCACAGGGTAGTACTGAAGCTTTCTTT. Encoded protein: CASSSQGSTEAFF. This chain uses TRBV18 with TRBJ1-1; the D gene is possibly TRBD1 (6 bases). V was clipped by 5 bases and J by 5 bases, with 12 bases between them. Germline V gene sequence: CDR1 KGHSH, CDR2 LQKENI. The length of the CDR3 is 13 residues.